A selection of T cell receptor beta chains follows, all from one sample in a study of sequential checkpoint blockade in melanoma. Libraries were prepared by immunoSEQ multiplex PCR; TCRdb keeps only in-frame clonotypes and omits some of them. Among roughly 5,400 clones, approximately 30% were seen once, and the ten largest hold approximately 20%. This specimen consisted of tumor tissue (inferred from file names), obtained from a patient given nivolumab and ipilimumab in sequence. The receptors were gathered from a human donor with melanoma. Each CDR3 is given with its conserved first and last residue. D genes are given only for firm matches. Clone size is shown for a subset of rows, as once, few, many or a class of expanded clone.

TRBD1	TRBJ2-3	TRBV9	many	TGTGCCAGCAGCGTAGTGGGACAGGGCCCAGATACGCAGTATTTT	CASSVVGQGPDTQYF
.	TRBJ2-5	TRBV30	few	TGTGCCTGGAGGACCCCCTTTTTAGGGAAAGAGACCCAGTACTTC	CAWRTPFLGKETQYF
.	TRBJ2-3	TRBV19	few	TGTGCCAGTAGTATGACAGATACGCAGTATTTT	CASSMTDTQYF
.	TRBJ2-7	TRBV9	many	TGTGCCAGCAGCCCCACCGGAGGGGGGATGGAGGGCGAGCAGTACTTC	CASSPTGGGMEGEQYF
.	TRBJ2-2	TRBV28	few	TGTGCCAGCAGTTTACACCCGAACACCGGGGAGCTGTTTTTT	CASSLHPNTGELFF
.	TRBJ2-5	TRBV6-8	few	TGTGCCAGCAGTATAGGACAGCATCAAGAGACCCAGTACTTC	CASSIGQHQETQYF
.	TRBJ2-1	TRBV6-8	medium-sized	TGTGCCAGCAAAGGGGAGCCGGACAATGAGCAGTTCTTC	CASKGEPDNEQFF
.	TRBJ2-7	TRBV28	.	TGTGCCAGCAGTTTACCCCGGCAGGGGGGGCACGAGCAGTACTTC	CASSLPRQGGHEQYF
TRBD2	TRBJ2-3	TRBV5-1	few	TGCGCCAGCAGCGGCACCGGGACTAGTGGTGCAGATACGCAGTATTTT	CASSGTGTSGADTQYF
.	TRBJ1-3	TRBV12-2	.	TGTGCCAGTAAATCGAGGCGGGGCGCTGGAAACACCATATATTTT	CASKSRRGAGNTIYF
TRBD2	TRBJ2-1	TRBV9	.	TGTGCCAGCACCACCGGACTAGCGGGAGGGCCGTACAATGAGCAGTTCTTC	CASTTGLAGGPYNEQFF
.	TRBJ1-2	TRBV30	.	TGTGCCTGGGCTACGGGCTCCTATGGCTACACCTTC	CAWATGSYGYTF
TRBD1	TRBJ2-7	TRBV11-3	few	TGTGCCAGCAGCTTATCTGGGGGGACAGGGGTTTCCTACGAGCAGTACTTC	CASSLSGGTGVSYEQYF
.	TRBJ2-2	TRBV28	large	TGTGCCAGAAGTTTAACAGCCAGGCCCTCCGGAAGGAGAAGGAACACCGGGGAGCTGTTTTTT	CARSLTARPSGRRRNTGELFF
TRBD2	TRBJ2-1	TRBV6-8	.	TGTGCCAGCAGTCAAAGGACTAGCGGAAACAATGAGCAGTTCTTC	CASSQRTSGNNEQFF
TRBD1	TRBJ2-6	TRBV23-1	.	TGCGCCAGCAGTCAAGAACGGACAGGGGTCACTGGGGCCAACGTCCTGACTTTC	CASSQERTGVTGANVLTF
TRBD1	TRBJ1-1	TRBV4-1	medium-sized	TGCGCCAGCAGCTTTCGTTTCGGGACAGGGTCGAACACTGAAGCTTTCTTT	CASSFRFGTGSNTEAFF
TRBD2	TRBJ2-1	TRBV19	.	TGTGCCAGTAGTATCCGACTAGCGGGGGCGGGGCAGTTCTTC	CASSIRLAGAGQFF
.	TRBJ1-3	TRBV9	large	TGTGCCAGCAGCGTTGACCTCAGGGACTCTGGAAACACCATATATTTT	CASSVDLRDSGNTIYF
TRBD2	TRBJ2-1	TRBV9	.	TGTGCCAGCAGCGTAGTGGGGAGGGCTGGGTACAATGAGCAGTTCTTC	CASSVVGRAGYNEQFF
TRBD2	TRBJ2-1	TRBV4-1	few	TGCGCCAGCAGCCAAGAGGGAGGGTCCTCCTACAATGAGCAGTTCTTC	CASSQEGGSSYNEQFF
.	TRBJ2-5	TRBV30	.	TGTGCCTGGAGTCGGTGGGGTGAGACCCAGTACTTC	CAWSRWGETQYF
.	TRBJ1-5	TRBV6-1	few	TGTGCCAGCAGTGAAGCCAATGACCGGGCCGATGTATCCCATTTT	CASSEANDRADVSHF
.	TRBJ2-7	TRBV9	.	TGTGCCAGCAGCCACGACGACTACGAGCAGTACTTC	CASSHDDYEQYF
TRBD1	TRBJ2-7	TRBV6-8	.	TGTGCAAGCCGGGACAGGGGTTACGAGCAGTACTTC	CASRDRGYEQYF
.	TRBJ2-7	TRBV9	few	TGTGCCAGCAGCGTAGCGGGGGGCGGCTACGAGCAGTACTTC	CASSVAGGGYEQYF
TRBD1	TRBJ2-3	TRBV19	once	TGTGCCAGTAGTGCCGGACAGGATAGCACAGATACGCAGTATTTT	CASSAGQDSTDTQYF
.	TRBJ2-1	TRBV6-8	.	TGTGCCAGCAAGGGCAGCGGCGCAAGGTGGGATGAGCAGTTCTTC	CASKGSGARWDEQFF
.	TRBJ2-5	TRBV30	.	TGTGCCTGGACGGGACCAACCAGGGAGACCCAGTACTTC	CAWTGPTRETQYF
.	TRBJ2-7	TRBV11-3	few	TGTGCCAGCAGCTTAGGTGACGGCTTTGGAGCCTACGAGCAGTACTTC	CASSLGDGFGAYEQYF
.	TRBJ2-5	TRBV19	.	TGTGCCAGTAGTATAGCAGGGGAGACCCAGTACTTC	CASSIAGETQYF